This record looks at one T cell receptor beta chain sequence and its context. The sample belongs to a study of OX40 agonist ivuxolimab in advanced cancers. The table came from immunoSEQ multiplex PCR; TCRdb's copy has only in-frame clones and leaves some out. The data show roughly 62,000 clones, with around 83% seen just once and about 4.5% held by the top ten. The CDR3 contains 16 residues. Germline lookup yields CDR1 SGHNT and CDR2 YYREEE (reference sequence). V was shortened by 4 bases and J by 4 bases, with 19 bases between the two germline ends. V usage is TRBV5-4 and J usage is TRBJ2-3, with D perhaps TRBD2 (7 bases). The sample consisted of CD4+ or CD8+ T cells sorted from blood, taken in a trial of the OX40 agonist ivuxolimab. This clonotype was sampled from an adult with an advanced solid tumor such as melanoma, head and neck, liver or kidney cancer. This chain's CDR3 is CASSITGRAGADTQYF. The CDR3 DNA sequence: TGTGCCAGCAGCATAACAGGGAGGGCGGGCGCAGATACGCAGTATTTT.